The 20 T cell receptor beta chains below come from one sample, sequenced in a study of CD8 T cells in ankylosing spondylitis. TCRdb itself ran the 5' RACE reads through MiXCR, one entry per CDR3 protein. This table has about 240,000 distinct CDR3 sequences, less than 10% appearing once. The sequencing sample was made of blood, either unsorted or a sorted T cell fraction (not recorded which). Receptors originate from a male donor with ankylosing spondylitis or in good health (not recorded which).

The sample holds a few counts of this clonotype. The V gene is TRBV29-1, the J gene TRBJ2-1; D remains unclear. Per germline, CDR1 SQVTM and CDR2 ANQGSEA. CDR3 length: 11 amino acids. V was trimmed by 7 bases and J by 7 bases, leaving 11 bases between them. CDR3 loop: CSERAGNEQFF. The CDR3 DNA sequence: TGCAGCGAGCGCGCTGGGAATGAGCAGTTCTTC.

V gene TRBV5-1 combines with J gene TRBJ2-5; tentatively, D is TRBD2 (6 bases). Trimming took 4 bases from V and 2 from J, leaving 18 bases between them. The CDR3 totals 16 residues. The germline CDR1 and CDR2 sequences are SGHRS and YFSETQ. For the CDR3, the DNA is TGCGCCAGCAGCATACTAGGGGCGGGGAGACAAGAGACCCAGTACTTC. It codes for CASSILGAGRQETQYF. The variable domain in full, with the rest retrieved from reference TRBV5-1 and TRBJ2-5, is KAGVTQTPRYLIKTRGQQVTLSCSPISGHRSVSWYQQTPGQGLQFLFEYFSETQRNKGNFPGRFSGRQFSNSRSEMNVSTLELGDSALYLCASSILGAGRQETQYFGPGTRLLVL.

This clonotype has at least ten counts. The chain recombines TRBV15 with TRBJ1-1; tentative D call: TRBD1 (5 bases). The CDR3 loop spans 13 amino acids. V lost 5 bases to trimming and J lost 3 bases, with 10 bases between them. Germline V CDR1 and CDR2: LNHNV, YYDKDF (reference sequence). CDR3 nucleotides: TGTGCCACCAGCGGCAGGGTTGACACTGAAGCTTTCTTT. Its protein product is CATSGRVDTEAFF.

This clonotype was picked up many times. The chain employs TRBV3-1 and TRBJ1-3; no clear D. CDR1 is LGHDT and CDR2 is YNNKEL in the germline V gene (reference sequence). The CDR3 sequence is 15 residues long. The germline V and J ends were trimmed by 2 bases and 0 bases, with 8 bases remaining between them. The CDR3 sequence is CASSQQGVSGNTIYF. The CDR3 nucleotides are TGTGCCAGCAGCCAACAAGGAGTCTCTGGAAACACCATATATTTT.

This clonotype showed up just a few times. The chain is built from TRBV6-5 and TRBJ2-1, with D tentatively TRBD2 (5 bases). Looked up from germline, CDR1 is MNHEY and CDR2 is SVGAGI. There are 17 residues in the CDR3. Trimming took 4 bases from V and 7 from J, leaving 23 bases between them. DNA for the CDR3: TGTGCCAGCAGTTTCTCTCGTGGAGCGGCAATAGGGAATGAGCAGTTCTTC. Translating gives CASSFSRGAAIGNEQFF.

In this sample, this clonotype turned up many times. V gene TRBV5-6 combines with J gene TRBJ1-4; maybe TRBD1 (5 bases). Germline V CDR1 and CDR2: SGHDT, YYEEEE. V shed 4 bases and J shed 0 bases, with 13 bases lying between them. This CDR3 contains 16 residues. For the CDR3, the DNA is TGTGCCAGCAGCCGGGGACCCGCTACAACTAATGAAAAACTGTTTTTT. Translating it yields CASSRGPATTNEKLFF. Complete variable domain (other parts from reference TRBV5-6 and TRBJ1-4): DAGVTQSPTHLIKTRGQQVTLRCSPKSGHDTVSWYQQALGQGPQFIFQYYEEEERQRGNFPDRFSGHQFPNYSSELNVNALLLGDSALYLCASSRGPATTNEKLFFGSGTQLSVL.

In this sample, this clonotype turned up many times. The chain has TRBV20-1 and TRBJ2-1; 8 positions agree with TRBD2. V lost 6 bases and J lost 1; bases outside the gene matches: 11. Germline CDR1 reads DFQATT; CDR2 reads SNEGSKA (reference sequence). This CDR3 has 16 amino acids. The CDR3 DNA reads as TGCAGTGCCCAACGGGGCGGGAGGAGTTCCTACAATGAGCAGTTCTTC. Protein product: CSAQRGGRSSYNEQFF.

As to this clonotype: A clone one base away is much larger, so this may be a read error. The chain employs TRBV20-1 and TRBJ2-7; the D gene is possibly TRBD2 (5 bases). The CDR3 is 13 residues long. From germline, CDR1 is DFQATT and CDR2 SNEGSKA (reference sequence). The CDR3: CSAGDPTSSVQYF. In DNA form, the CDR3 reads TGCAGTGCTGGAGATCCAACTAGTTCTGTGCAGTACTTC.

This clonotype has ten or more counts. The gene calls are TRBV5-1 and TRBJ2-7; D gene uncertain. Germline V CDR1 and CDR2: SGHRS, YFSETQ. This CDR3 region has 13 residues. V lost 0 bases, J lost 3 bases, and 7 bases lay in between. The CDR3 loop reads CASSLDSIYEQYF. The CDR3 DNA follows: TGCGCCAGCAGCTTGGACTCGATCTACGAGCAGTACTTC.

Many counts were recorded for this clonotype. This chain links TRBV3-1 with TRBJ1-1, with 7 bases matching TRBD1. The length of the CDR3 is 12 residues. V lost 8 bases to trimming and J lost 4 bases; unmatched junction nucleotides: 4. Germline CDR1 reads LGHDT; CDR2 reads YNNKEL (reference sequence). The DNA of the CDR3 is TGTGCCAGCCGACAGGGTACCACTGAAGCTTTCTTT. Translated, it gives CASRQGTTEAFF.

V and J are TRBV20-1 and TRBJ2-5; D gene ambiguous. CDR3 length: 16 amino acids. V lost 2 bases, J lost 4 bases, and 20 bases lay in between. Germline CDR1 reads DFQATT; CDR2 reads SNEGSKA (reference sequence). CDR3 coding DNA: TGCAGTGCTAGAACGTACGCCAGCTCGAGTTTAGAGACCCAGTACTTC. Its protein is CSARTYASSSLETQYF.

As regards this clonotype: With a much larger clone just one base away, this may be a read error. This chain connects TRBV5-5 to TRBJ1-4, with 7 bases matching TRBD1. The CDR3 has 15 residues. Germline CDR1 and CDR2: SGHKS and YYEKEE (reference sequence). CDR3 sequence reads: CAGSVLTGWDEKLFF. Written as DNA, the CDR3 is TGTGCCGGCAGCGTCCTGACAGGGTGGGACGAAAAACTGTTTTTT. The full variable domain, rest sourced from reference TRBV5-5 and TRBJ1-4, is DAGVTQSPTHLIKTRGQQVTLRCSPISGHKSVSWYQQVLGQGPQFIFQYYEKEERGRGNFPDRFSARQFPNYSSELNVNALLLGDSALYLCAGSVLTGWDEKLFFGSGTQLSVL.

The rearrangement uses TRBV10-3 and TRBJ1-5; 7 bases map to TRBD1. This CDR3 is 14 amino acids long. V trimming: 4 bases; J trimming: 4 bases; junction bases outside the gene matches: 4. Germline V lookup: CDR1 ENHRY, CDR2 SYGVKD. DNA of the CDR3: TGTGCCATCAGTGGGACAGGAGGAAATCAGCCCCAGCATTTT. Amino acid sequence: CAISGTGGNQPQHF.

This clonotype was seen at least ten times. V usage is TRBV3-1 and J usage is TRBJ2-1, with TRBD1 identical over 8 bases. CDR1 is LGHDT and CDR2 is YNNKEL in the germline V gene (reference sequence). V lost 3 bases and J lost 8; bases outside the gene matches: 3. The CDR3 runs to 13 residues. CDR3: CASSHRTGHEQFF. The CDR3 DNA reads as TGTGCCAGCAGCCACCGGACAGGGCATGAGCAGTTCTTC.

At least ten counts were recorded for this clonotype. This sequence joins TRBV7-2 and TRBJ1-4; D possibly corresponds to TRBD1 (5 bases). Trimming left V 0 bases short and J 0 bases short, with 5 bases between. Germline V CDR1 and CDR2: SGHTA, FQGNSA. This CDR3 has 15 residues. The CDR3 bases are TGTGCCAGCAGCTTAGCAGGGGCAACTAATGAAAAACTGTTTTTT. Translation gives CASSLAGATNEKLFF.

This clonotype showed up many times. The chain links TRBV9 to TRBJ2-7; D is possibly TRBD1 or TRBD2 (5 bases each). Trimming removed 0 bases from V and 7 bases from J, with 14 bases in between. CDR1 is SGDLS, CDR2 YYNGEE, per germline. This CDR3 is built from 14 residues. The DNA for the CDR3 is TGTGCCAGCAGCGTAGGGGACGGCGGGTGGGAGCAGTACTTC. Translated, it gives CASSVGDGGWEQYF.

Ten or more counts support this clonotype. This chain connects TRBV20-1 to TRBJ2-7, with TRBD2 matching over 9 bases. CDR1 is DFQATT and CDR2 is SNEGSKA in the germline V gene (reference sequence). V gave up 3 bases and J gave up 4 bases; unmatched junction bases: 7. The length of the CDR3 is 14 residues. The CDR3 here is CSASRASGTYEQYF. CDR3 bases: TGCAGTGCTAGCCGAGCTAGCGGGACATACGAGCAGTACTTC.

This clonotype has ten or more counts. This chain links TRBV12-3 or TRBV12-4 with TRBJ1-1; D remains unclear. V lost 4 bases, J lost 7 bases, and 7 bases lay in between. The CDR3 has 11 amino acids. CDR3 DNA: TGTGCCAGCAGTTACGGGGATGAAGCTTTCTTT. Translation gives CASSYGDEAFF.

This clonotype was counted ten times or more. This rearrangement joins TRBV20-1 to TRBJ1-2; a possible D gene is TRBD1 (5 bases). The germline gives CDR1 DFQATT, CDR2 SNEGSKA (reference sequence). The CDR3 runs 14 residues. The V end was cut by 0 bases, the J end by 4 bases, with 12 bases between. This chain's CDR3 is CSARDHRGSYGYTF. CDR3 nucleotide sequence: TGCAGTGCTAGAGATCACCGGGGGTCCTATGGCTACACCTTC.

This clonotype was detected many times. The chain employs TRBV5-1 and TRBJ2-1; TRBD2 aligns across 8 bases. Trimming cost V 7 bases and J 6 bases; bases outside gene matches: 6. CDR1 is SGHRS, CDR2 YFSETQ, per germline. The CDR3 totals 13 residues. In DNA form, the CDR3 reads TGCGCCAGCGGTAGCGGGAATCTCAATGAGCAGTTCTTC. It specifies CASGSGNLNEQFF.